Detailed here is one TCR beta chain. Its antigen is unidentified. This entry is derived from a study of T cell responses to AZD1222 COVID-19 vaccine. Clones were sequenced by immunoSEQ multiplex PCR, and TCRdb holds only the in-frame ones, with some missing. The sample carries tens of thousands of clones, 75% to 90% recorded once. Germline loops: CDR1 LGHNA, CDR2 YSLEER. V was trimmed by 0 bases and J by 4 bases, leaving 19 bases between them. The CDR3 contains 18 residues. Study-level findings and limits: Spike was spanned by vaccine-associated CD4 TCRs, with dominance at 160-218 and 743-854. Two doses of AZD1222 preceded a rise in Spike-specific TCR breadth and depth.

The sequence came from an adult in good health. Source: peripheral blood, taken on day 0 of AZD1222 vaccination. V gene TRBV4-3 combines with J gene TRBJ2-1, with D perhaps matching TRBD2 (6 bases). The CDR3 is CASSQDEWLGGNYNEQFF. The CDR3 nucleotides are TGCGCCAGCAGCCAAGATGAATGGTTAGGAGGGAATTACAATGAGCAGTTCTTC.